The 11 T cell receptor beta chains reported below all come from one sample, sequenced in a study of shared clonotypes between healthy human individuals. The naive CD8 subset, CD45RO-negative cells positively selected for CCR7, excluded terminally differentiated effector memory CD45RA+ cells. Data came from immunoSEQ multiplex PCR; TCRdb stores just in-frame clones and leaves some out. Here the sample spans roughly 2,000,000 clones, 93% being singletons. Specimen: naive CD8+ T cells from PBMCs. Receptors originate from a man aged 18 to 29 in good health. Some clones in this sample may be carry-over from other donors' samples.

This chain joins TRBV19 and TRBJ2-3; 9 bases fit TRBD2. V shed 5 bases and J 0 bases; nucleotides not matched to a gene: 3. Germline lookup yields CDR1 LNHDA and CDR2 SQIVND (reference sequence). This CDR3 has 15 amino acids. CDR3 in amino acids: CASSVLAGSTDTQYF. CDR3 coding DNA: TGTGCCAGTAGTGTGCTAGCGGGGAGCACAGATACGCAGTATTTT.

This clone was counted a single time. This chain joins TRBV6-1 and TRBJ2-2; D uncertain. V was trimmed by 4 bases and J by 2 bases, leaving 11 bases between them. The CDR3 loop spans 15 amino acids. The germline V gene has CDR1 MNHNS and CDR2 SASEGT. CDR3 loop: CASSVVPSNTGELFF. The DNA for the CDR3 is TGTGCCAGCAGTGTGGTCCCCAGCAACACCGGGGAGCTGTTTTTT.

The chain is built from TRBV7-9 and TRBJ2-7; 7 nucleotides match TRBD2. Germline assignment: CDR1 SEHNR and CDR2 FQNEAQ (reference sequence). The CDR3 spans 11 residues. Trimming at V came to 7 bases and at J to 9 bases, leaving 6 bases not matched to a gene. CDR3 sequence reads: CASKTGGMQYF. The CDR3, as DNA: TGTGCCAGCAAGACGGGGGGTATGCAGTACTTC.

The chain uses TRBV6-1 and TRBJ2-5; D is perhaps TRBD1 (6 bases). CDR1 is MNHNS and CDR2 is SASEGT in the germline V gene. The V and J ends lost 7 bases and 0 bases respectively, with 12 bases between them. The CDR3 contains 14 residues. The CDR3 coding sequence is TGTGCCAGCAAGGACAGACTAAACCAAGAGACCCAGTACTTC. It codes for CASKDRLNQETQYF.

This sequence joins TRBV9 and TRBJ2-7, with 7 bases identical to TRBD2. The CDR3 covers 14 residues. From germline, CDR1 is SGDLS and CDR2 YYNGEE. Germline trimming cut 4 bases from V and 0 bases from J; bases unmatched to any gene: 4. The CDR3 is CASSSGLVSYEQYF. In DNA, the CDR3 is TGTGCCAGCAGCTCAGGACTAGTCTCCTACGAGCAGTACTTC.

To note about this clone: A much bigger clone sits one base away, suggesting this may be a read error. The sample has other DNA sequences that encode this CDR3 too. The chain carries TRBV27 and TRBJ2-5; D gene uncertain. Judging by the DNA end, TRBJ2-7 fits better; the J call may be wrong. Germline V CDR1 and CDR2: MNHEY, SMNVEV (reference sequence). This CDR3 region has 13 residues. The CDR3 loop reads CASSFGQSYEQYF. The DNA for the CDR3 is TGTGCCAGCAGTTTTGGGCAGTCCTACGAGCAGTACTTC.

The gene calls are TRBV7-9 and TRBJ1-2, with D possibly being TRBD1 (6 bases). The CDR3 runs to 15 residues. The germline gives CDR1 SEHNR, CDR2 FQNEAQ (reference sequence). V lost 5 bases, J lost 6 bases, and 19 bases lay in between. CDR3 sequence: CASSPPNRAADGYTF. In DNA, the CDR3 is TGTGCCAGCAGCCCCCCAAACAGGGCGGCGGATGGCTACACCTTC.

The chain employs TRBV7-7 and TRBJ2-1, with a possible D match to TRBD2 (5 bases). Trimming shortened V by 4 bases and J by 0 bases, and 16 bases separated the two germline ends. This CDR3 is built from 17 residues. Germline V gene data show CDR1 as SSHAT and CDR2 as FNYEAQ (reference sequence). CDR3 in DNA: TGTGCCAGCAGCTCCTACACGCCGGGGAGCTCCTACAATGAGCAGTTCTTC. It yields the protein CASSSYTPGSSYNEQFF.

The chain uses TRBV27 and TRBJ1-2; D remains ambiguous. The germline V gene encodes CDR1 MNHEY and CDR2 SMNVEV (reference sequence). The CDR3 totals 17 residues. V was cut by 5 bases and J by 5 bases, with 24 bases left in between. In nucleotides, the CDR3 is TGTGCCAGCAGTCACTACGTTGATTCGGAAGAACTATATGGCTACACCTTC. It translates to CASSHYVDSEELYGYTF.

The V and J genes are TRBV7-9 and TRBJ2-3, with 8 nucleotides matching TRBD2. There are 14 residues in the CDR3. Germline V CDR1 and CDR2: SEHNR, FQNEAQ (reference sequence). V shed 11 bases and J 0 bases; nucleotides not matched to a gene: 7. DNA for the CDR3: TGTGCCCGGGGGGGCACAAAAAGCACAGATACGCAGTATTTT. Amino acids: CARGGTKSTDTQYF.

This chain links TRBV6-1 with TRBJ1-2, with 8 positions matching TRBD1. Germline trimming cut 5 bases from V and 6 bases from J; bases unmatched to any gene: 5. CDR1 is MNHNS, CDR2 SASEGT, per germline. This CDR3 comprises 13 residues. CDR3 sequence (DNA): TGTGCCAGCAGTACTAGGACAGGGCATGGCTACACCTTC. Translation gives CASSTRTGHGYTF.